This is a list of T cell receptor beta chains from one sample in a study of blood T cell repertoires in COVID-19. The data were produced by immunoSEQ multiplex PCR, yet TCRdb's version contains in-frame clones alone and is incomplete. The repertoire includes 100,000 or so clones, about 92% of them detected once, and around 6% sits in the top ten. Material: peripheral blood. The receptors were gathered from a man aged 50-60 years with active COVID-19. Each CDR3 is given with its conserved first and last residue. Fields, in order: clone size, CDR3 length, J gene, V gene, CDR3 protein. Clone size is given for some rows only: seen once, a few or many times, or a class if the clone is expanded.

NA,17,TRBJ1-5,TRBV19,CASRWLRTGGVNQPQHF
NA,15,TRBJ2-5,TRBV7-3,CASSLGGNRGETQYF
NA,12,TRBJ2-7,TRBV7-8,CASSLTRLEQYF
NA,16,TRBJ1-1,TRBV28,CASSRDRGPMNTEAFF
NA,13,TRBJ2-7,TRBV11-2,CASSLSRFYEQYF
NA,15,TRBJ2-1,TRBV6-1,CASSEVGGGHNEQFF
NA,16,TRBJ2-2,TRBV5-4,CASSPWLAGAVGELFF
NA,13,TRBJ1-2,TRBV5-1,CASSLVSNYGYTF
NA,16,TRBJ2-7,TRBV19,CASSGATGTRAYEQYF
NA,16,TRBJ1-2,TRBV14,CASSQSRTGGRYGYTF
NA,14,TRBJ2-5,TRBV5-1,CASSLGGRQETQYF
NA,15,TRBJ1-5,TRBV2,CASLQNPGSQGPQHF
NA,12,TRBJ2-7,TRBV27,CASSSGGYEQYF
NA,13,TRBJ2-7,TRBV18,CASSPGATDEQYF
NA,17,TRBJ2-6,TRBV30,CAWSSAGRVAGANVLTF
NA,12,TRBJ2-3,TRBV6-5,CATQGSTDTQYF
NA,16,TRBJ2-7,TRBV7-6,CASSHRGTTGTYEQYF
NA,15,TRBJ1-4,TRBV18,CASSTRGTGNEKLFF
NA,14,TRBJ2-3,TRBV11-2,CASGDRGFADTQYF
NA,14,TRBJ1-5,TRBV27,CASSLHARDQPQHF
NA,14,TRBJ2-7,TRBV28,CANPGQGTPYEQYF
NA,14,TRBJ1-5,TRBV2,CATTAPGSNQPQHF
NA,16,TRBJ2-3,TRBV6-1,CASSDLYRGQTDTQYF
NA,15,TRBJ1-3,TRBV4-2,CASSRSVQDGNTIYF
NA,12,TRBJ2-7,TRBV10-3,CAIRDRGYEQYF
NA,13,TRBJ1-2,TRBV5-1,CASSEDRLAGYTF
NA,12,TRBJ2-7,TRBV19,CASSTRTGEQYF
NA,15,TRBJ1-2,TRBV28,CASSPGDREDYGYTF
NA,15,TRBJ2-5,TRBV15,CATSRDRGGVETQYF
NA,15,TRBJ2-1,TRBV5-1,CASSPSGSSYNEQFF
NA,14,TRBJ1-3,TRBV5-4,CASSLGESGNTIYF
few,14,TRBJ2-5,TRBV18,CASSKDRGQETQYF
NA,17,TRBJ2-1,TRBV4-1,CASSQSLAGADYNEQFF
NA,16,TRBJ2-1,TRBV10-2,CASTRLAGFGYNEQFF
NA,15,TRBJ2-7,TRBV5-4,CASSQPGVSGREQYF
once,13,TRBJ1-1,TRBV6-5,CASSYDRDTEAFF
NA,13,TRBJ2-7,TRBV28,CASSLAPPYEQYF
NA,13,TRBJ2-5,TRBV5-1,CASSLEPLGTQYF
NA,15,TRBJ2-1,TRBV7-3,CASRLTGNSYNEQFF
NA,13,TRBJ2-7,TRBV15,CATSSRLEDEQYF
NA,13,TRBJ2-5,TRBV10-1,CASSAGGQETQYF
NA,21,TRBJ2-6,TRBV28,CASSYRSIVDRGFSGANVLTF
NA,12,TRBJ2-1,TRBV4-1,CASSWVRDEQFF
NA,14,TRBJ2-3,TRBV7-3,CASSPTSGTDTQYF
NA,13,TRBJ1-6,TRBV30,CAWSEGGDSPLHF